A selection of T cell receptor beta chains follows, all from one sample in a study of CD8 T cells in Susac syndrome. Each CDR3 protein gets one entry after TCRdb re-called the immunoSEQ multiplex PCR reads with MiXCR. Of under 200,000 distinct CDR3 sequences listed, 95% are singletons. Sequencing used CD8+ T cells from PBMCs. The receptors were sampled from a human donor with multiple sclerosis. Each CDR3 is given with its conserved first and last residue. D genes are given only for firm matches. The size entry is marked missing in some rows and otherwise reads once, few, many or a size class.

j_call: TRBJ2-7
d_call: -
clone_size: -
v_call: TRBV20-1
cdr3_aa: CSARDYLVQYF
cdr3_nt: TGCAGTGCTAGAGATTACCTTGTGCAGTACTTC

j_call: TRBJ2-1
d_call: TRBD2
clone_size: -
v_call: TRBV25-1
cdr3_aa: CASSQRDSTYNEQFF
cdr3_nt: TGTGCCAGCAGCCAGCGGGACTCGACCTACAATGAGCAGTTCTTC

j_call: TRBJ2-7
d_call: -
clone_size: once
v_call: TRBV4-1
cdr3_aa: CASSPGPVSPEQYF
cdr3_nt: TGCGCCAGCAGTCCCGGGCCAGTTTCTCCCGAGCAGTACTTC

j_call: TRBJ1-2
d_call: -
clone_size: -
v_call: TRBV29-1
cdr3_aa: CSGDAGNHFGYGYTF
cdr3_nt: TGCAGCGGTGACGCAGGGAACCACTTTGGCTATGGCTACACCTTC

j_call: TRBJ2-1
d_call: -
clone_size: -
v_call: TRBV3-1
cdr3_aa: CASSRDGYNEQFF
cdr3_nt: TGTGCCAGCAGCCGGGACGGATACAATGAGCAGTTCTTC

j_call: TRBJ1-5
d_call: -
clone_size: -
v_call: TRBV12-3/TRBV12-4
cdr3_aa: CASSVGRGGNQPQHF
cdr3_nt: TGTGCCAGCAGTGTAGGGAGGGGTGGCAATCAGCCCCAGCATTTT

j_call: TRBJ2-3
d_call: -
clone_size: once
v_call: TRBV9
cdr3_aa: CASRRGTTSTDTQYF
cdr3_nt: TGTGCCAGCAGAAGGGGGACCACTAGCACAGATACGCAGTATTTT

j_call: TRBJ2-5
d_call: -
clone_size: -
v_call: TRBV9
cdr3_aa: CASSENLAENQETQYF
cdr3_nt: TGTGCCAGCAGCGAGAATTTAGCGGAGAATCAAGAGACCCAGTACTTC

j_call: TRBJ1-2
d_call: -
clone_size: -
v_call: TRBV14
cdr3_aa: CASSQVGVTYGYTF
cdr3_nt: TGTGCCAGCAGCCAAGTAGGGGTCACTTATGGCTACACCTTC

j_call: TRBJ2-7
d_call: TRBD2
clone_size: -
v_call: TRBV4-1
cdr3_aa: CASSQGLAASYEQYF
cdr3_nt: TGCGCCAGCAGCCAAGGACTAGCGGCTTCCTACGAGCAGTACTTC

j_call: TRBJ2-3
d_call: -
clone_size: -
v_call: TRBV19
cdr3_aa: CASSLWGPADTQYF
cdr3_nt: TGTGCCAGTAGTCTATGGGGTCCTGCGGATACGCAGTATTTT

j_call: TRBJ1-1
d_call: -
clone_size: -
v_call: TRBV5-1
cdr3_aa: CASRDETDALNTEAFF
cdr3_nt: TGCGCCAGCAGGGATGAGACAGACGCACTGAACACTGAAGCTTTCTTT

j_call: TRBJ2-7
d_call: -
clone_size: once
v_call: TRBV29-1
cdr3_aa: CSVGAGTGAYEQYF
cdr3_nt: TGCAGCGTCGGAGCCGGGACCGGAGCCTACGAGCAGTACTTC

j_call: TRBJ2-1
d_call: TRBD2
clone_size: -
v_call: TRBV7-6
cdr3_aa: CASSSGTSGNLEQFF
cdr3_nt: TGTGCCAGCAGCTCCGGGACTAGCGGGAATCTTGAGCAGTTCTTC

j_call: TRBJ2-2
d_call: -
clone_size: -
v_call: TRBV20-1
cdr3_aa: CSASKDTGELFF
cdr3_nt: TGCAGTGCTAGTAAGGACACCGGGGAGCTGTTTTTT

j_call: TRBJ2-1
d_call: -
clone_size: few
v_call: TRBV7-6
cdr3_aa: CASSFIVHEQFF
cdr3_nt: TGTGCCAGCAGCTTCATCGTCCATGAGCAGTTCTTC

j_call: TRBJ2-2
d_call: -
clone_size: -
v_call: TRBV6-5
cdr3_aa: CASSTGGVTGELFF
cdr3_nt: TGTGCCAGCAGTACCGGGGGCGTCACCGGGGAGCTGTTTTTT

j_call: TRBJ2-1
d_call: TRBD2
clone_size: -
v_call: TRBV11-2
cdr3_aa: CASSLVPSGVYNEQFF
cdr3_nt: TGTGCCAGCAGCTTAGTGCCTAGCGGGGTTTACAATGAGCAGTTCTTC

j_call: TRBJ1-5
d_call: -
clone_size: -
v_call: TRBV25-1
cdr3_aa: CASKRGSNQPQHF
cdr3_nt: TGTGCCAGCAAGCGGGGGAGCAATCAGCCCCAGCATTTT

j_call: TRBJ2-3
d_call: -
clone_size: -
v_call: TRBV20-1
cdr3_aa: CSARDRGARTDTQYF
cdr3_nt: TGCAGTGCTAGAGATCGCGGAGCCCGCACAGATACGCAGTATTTT

j_call: TRBJ2-4
d_call: TRBD2
clone_size: -
v_call: TRBV28
cdr3_aa: CASSLRLGGVAKNIQYF
cdr3_nt: TGTGCCAGCAGTTTAAGGTTGGGGGGGGTGGCCAAAAACATTCAGTACTTC

j_call: TRBJ1-1
d_call: -
clone_size: -
v_call: TRBV4-2
cdr3_aa: CASSPVRGTEAFF
cdr3_nt: TGTGCCAGCAGCCCCGTAAGGGGTACTGAAGCTTTCTTT

j_call: TRBJ2-7
d_call: TRBD2
clone_size: -
v_call: TRBV2
cdr3_aa: CASSPAGGAYEQYF
cdr3_nt: TGTGCCAGCAGTCCGGCGGGGGGAGCCTACGAGCAGTACTTC

j_call: TRBJ2-2
d_call: TRBD2
clone_size: -
v_call: TRBV28
cdr3_aa: CASRPGTSGRTGELFF
cdr3_nt: TGTGCCAGCAGACCAGGGACTAGCGGGAGGACCGGGGAGCTGTTTTTT

j_call: TRBJ2-3
d_call: -
clone_size: -
v_call: TRBV28
cdr3_aa: CASSRPSSTDTQYF
cdr3_nt: TGTGCCAGCAGTCGGCCCTCAAGCACAGATACGCAGTATTTT

j_call: TRBJ1-1
d_call: -
clone_size: -
v_call: TRBV29-1
cdr3_aa: CSVVWDSNTEAFF
cdr3_nt: TGCAGCGTTGTGTGGGACTCGAACACTGAAGCTTTCTTT

j_call: TRBJ2-4
d_call: TRBD1
clone_size: -
v_call: TRBV20-1
cdr3_aa: CSAKTGKGKNIQYF
cdr3_nt: TGCAGTGCAAAGACAGGGAAGGGCAAAAACATTCAGTACTTC

j_call: TRBJ2-7
d_call: -
clone_size: -
v_call: TRBV28
cdr3_aa: CASTDRVPYEQYF
cdr3_nt: TGTGCCAGCACCGATAGGGTTCCCTACGAGCAGTACTTC

j_call: TRBJ1-2
d_call: TRBD1
clone_size: -
v_call: TRBV27
cdr3_aa: CASSPGQGSGYTF
cdr3_nt: TGTGCCAGCAGTCCCGGACAGGGGAGTGGCTACACCTTC

j_call: TRBJ2-5
d_call: -
clone_size: -
v_call: TRBV20-1
cdr3_aa: CSARGWRGETQYF
cdr3_nt: TGCAGTGCTAGAGGGTGGCGTGGGGAGACCCAGTACTTC

j_call: TRBJ2-2
d_call: -
clone_size: -
v_call: TRBV27
cdr3_aa: CASRLYTGELFF
cdr3_nt: TGTGCCAGCAGACTATACACCGGGGAGCTGTTTTTT

j_call: TRBJ1-4
d_call: TRBD1
clone_size: -
v_call: TRBV5-1
cdr3_aa: CASSLWTGRNEKLFF
cdr3_nt: TGCGCCAGCAGCCTATGGACAGGGAGGAATGAAAAACTGTTTTTT

j_call: TRBJ2-5
d_call: -
clone_size: -
v_call: TRBV29-1
cdr3_aa: CSARTGEGGETQYF
cdr3_nt: TGCAGCGCAAGAACAGGGGAGGGGGGAGAGACCCAGTACTTC

j_call: TRBJ2-5
d_call: -
clone_size: -
v_call: TRBV27
cdr3_aa: CASSSNYASRGETQYF
cdr3_nt: TGTGCCAGCAGCTCGAACTACGCCTCCCGGGGGGAGACCCAGTACTTC

j_call: TRBJ2-3
d_call: -
clone_size: -
v_call: TRBV19
cdr3_aa: CASSIMVAETDTQYF
cdr3_nt: TGTGCCAGTAGTATCATGGTAGCGGAGACAGATACGCAGTATTTT

j_call: TRBJ2-3
d_call: -
clone_size: -
v_call: TRBV5-1
cdr3_aa: CASSLDGGSSTDTQYF
cdr3_nt: TGCGCCAGCAGCTTGGATGGCGGCTCTAGCACAGATACGCAGTATTTT

j_call: TRBJ1-1
d_call: -
clone_size: -
v_call: TRBV28
cdr3_aa: CASSYPGNTEAFF
cdr3_nt: TGTGCCAGCAGTTACCCAGGGAACACTGAAGCTTTCTTT